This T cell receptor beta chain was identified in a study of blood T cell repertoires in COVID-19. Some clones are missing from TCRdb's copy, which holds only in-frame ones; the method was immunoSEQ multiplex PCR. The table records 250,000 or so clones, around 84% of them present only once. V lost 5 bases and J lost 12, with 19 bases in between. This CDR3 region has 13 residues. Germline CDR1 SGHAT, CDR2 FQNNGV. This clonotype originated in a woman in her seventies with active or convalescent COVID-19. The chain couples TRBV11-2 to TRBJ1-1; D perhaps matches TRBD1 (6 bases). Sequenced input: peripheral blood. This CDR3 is CASSRQVTGLTFF. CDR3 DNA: TGTGCCAGCAGCCGCCAGGTCACAGGGCTAACTTTCTTT.